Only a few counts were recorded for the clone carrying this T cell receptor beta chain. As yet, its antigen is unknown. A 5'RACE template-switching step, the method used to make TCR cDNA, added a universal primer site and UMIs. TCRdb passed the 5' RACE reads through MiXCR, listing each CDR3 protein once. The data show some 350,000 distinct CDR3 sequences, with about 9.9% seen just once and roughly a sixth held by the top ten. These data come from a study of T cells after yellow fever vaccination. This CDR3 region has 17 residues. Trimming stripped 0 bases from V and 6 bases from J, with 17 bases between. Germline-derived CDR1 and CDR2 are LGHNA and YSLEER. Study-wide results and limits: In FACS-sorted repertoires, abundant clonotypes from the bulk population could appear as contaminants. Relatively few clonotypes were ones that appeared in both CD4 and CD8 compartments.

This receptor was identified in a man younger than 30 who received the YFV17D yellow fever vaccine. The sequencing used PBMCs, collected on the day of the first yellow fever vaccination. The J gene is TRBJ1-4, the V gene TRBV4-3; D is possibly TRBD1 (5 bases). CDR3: CASSQDWAGLRDEKLFF. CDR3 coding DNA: TGCGCCAGCAGCCAAGATTGGGCAGGGCTTAGGGATGAAAAACTGTTTTTT.